Below are 31 T cell receptor beta chains sequenced from a single sample in a study of PD-1 blockade in classical Hodgkin lymphoma. The data were produced by immunoSEQ multiplex PCR, yet TCRdb's version contains in-frame clones alone and is incomplete. The sample lists roughly 52,000 clones, about nine tenths occurring once. Stated time point: cycle 4 day 1 (C4D1), after about 6 weeks of nivolumab. Every patient was affected by relapse after autologous stem cell transplantation, while exposure to brentuximab vedotin was not uniform. The specimen was peripheral blood mononuclear cells (PBMCs), collected before the fourth cycle of nivolumab. All receptors come from a human donor with classical Hodgkin lymphoma.

V usage is TRBV28 and J usage is TRBJ1-1; 8 bases align to TRBD1. The CDR3 extends over 15 amino acids. CDR1 MDHEN and CDR2 SYDVKM come from the germline V gene. After removal of 5 bases from V and 4 bases from J, the junction contained 9 bases not matched to a gene. The CDR3: CASSPSTGVGTEAFF. Written as DNA, the CDR3 is TGTGCCAGCAGTCCCTCGACAGGGGTTGGCACTGAAGCTTTCTTT.

The gene calls are TRBV9 and TRBJ1-3; D unresolved. V was shortened by 4 bases and J by 1 base, with 9 bases between the two germline ends. CDR3 size: 14 residues. Germline V gene sequence: CDR1 SGDLS, CDR2 YYNGEE. CDR3 residues: CASSRRASGNTIYF. In DNA, the CDR3 is TGTGCCAGCAGCAGGAGGGCGTCTGGAAACACCATATATTTT. The complete variable domain, with remaining parts taken from reference TRBV9 and TRBJ1-3, reads DSGVTQTPKHLITATGQRVTLRCSPRSGDLSVYWYQQSLDQGLQFLIQYYNGEERAKGNILERFSAQQFPDLHSELNLSSLELGDSALYFCASSRRASGNTIYFGEGSWLTVV.

Here the CDR3 DNA reads TGCGCCAGCAGCTTGGCGGTGGACAGGGCATGGACCCAGTACTTC. It yields the protein CASSLAVDRAWTQYF. The V call is TRBV5-1, the J call TRBJ2-5, with 8 bases matching TRBD1. CDR1 is SGHRS, CDR2 YFSETQ, per germline. V trimming: 0 bases; J trimming: 7 bases; junction bases outside the gene matches: 8. This CDR3 contains 15 residues.

This chain connects TRBV14 to TRBJ2-5; D not certain. Trimming pared 4 bases from V and 1 base from J, leaving 4 bases between. The CDR3 extends over 12 amino acids. Germline lookup yields CDR1 SGHDN and CDR2 FVKESK. CDR3 bases: TGTGCCAGCAGCCGGTTCCAAGAGACCCAGTACTTC. Amino acids: CASSRFQETQYF.

The rearrangement joins TRBV27 to TRBJ2-3; D unclear. Germline lookup yields CDR1 MNHEY and CDR2 SMNVEV (reference sequence). The CDR3 sequence is 11 residues long. V was pared by 2 bases and J by 6 bases, with 3 bases between. CDR3 sequence (DNA): TGTGCCAGCAGTTTAGCGGATACGCAGTATTTT. This encodes CASSLADTQYF.

The V and J genes are TRBV7-6 and TRBJ2-3; D unresolved. Germline loops: CDR1 SGHVS, CDR2 FNYEAQ. V lost 5 bases, J lost 5 bases, and 14 bases lay in between. The CDR3 extends over 14 amino acids. The CDR3 DNA sequence: TGTGCCAGCAGCCGACCCCCTTCGGGAGATACGCAGTATTTT. Translating it yields CASSRPPSGDTQYF.

The V and J genes are TRBV4-2 and TRBJ2-5, with a tentative D call TRBD2 (6 bases). The germline gives CDR1 LGHNA, CDR2 YNFKEQ. This CDR3 comprises 13 residues. V lost 4 bases to trimming and J lost 4 bases, with 10 bases between them. The CDR3: CASSLAGIETQYF. The CDR3 bases are TGTGCCAGCAGCCTCGCGGGAATAGAGACCCAGTACTTC.

The chain combines TRBV15 with TRBJ1-1; D not resolved. Trimming took off 8 bases at V and 1 base at J, with 11 bases between the two ends. This CDR3 is built from 13 residues. Germline V gene data show CDR1 as LNHNV and CDR2 as YYDKDF (reference sequence). The CDR3: CATARMQNTEAFF. DNA for the CDR3: TGTGCCACCGCCCGTATGCAGAACACTGAAGCTTTCTTT.

This chain joins TRBV27 and TRBJ2-7; D is uncertain. V lost 3 bases and J lost 3, with 12 bases in between. Germline-derived CDR1 and CDR2 are MNHEY and SMNVEV (reference sequence). There are 14 residues in the CDR3. CDR3 sequence (DNA): TGTGCCAGCAGTTTTTACGGGTCTGGCTACGAGCAGTACTTC. It is translated as CASSFYGSGYEQYF.

This clone was picked up a small number of times. The CDR3 reads CASSPAFVAGGPNTGELFF. CDR3 nucleotides: TGTGCCAGCAGTCCCGCTTTTGTAGCGGGGGGGCCAAACACCGGGGAGCTGTTTTTT. The rearrangement joins TRBV27 to TRBJ2-2; 11 bases map to TRBD2. The germline V gene encodes CDR1 MNHEY and CDR2 SMNVEV (reference sequence). V lost 5 bases, J lost 2 bases, and 13 bases stayed unmatched. CDR3 length: 19 amino acids.

This chain links TRBV11-1 with TRBJ1-1, with D possibly TRBD1 on 5 matching bases. The CDR3 loop spans 14 amino acids. The germline V gene encodes CDR1 SGHAT and CDR2 FQDESV (reference sequence). Trimming stripped 5 bases from V and 2 bases from J, with 12 bases between. The CDR3 protein is CASSLLRGNTEAFF. The CDR3 nucleotides are TGTGCCAGCAGCCTCCTAAGGGGAAACACTGAAGCTTTCTTT.

The chain couples TRBV20-1 to TRBJ2-1; possibly TRBD1 for D (5 bases). V was shortened by 3 bases and J by 9 bases, with 9 bases between the two germline ends. The CDR3 is 11 amino acids. Germline CDR1 DFQATT, CDR2 SNEGSKA (reference sequence). The CDR3 protein is CSASRVSEQFF. In nucleotides, the CDR3 is TGCAGTGCTAGCAGGGTCAGTGAGCAGTTCTTC.

This chain uses TRBV5-1 with TRBJ2-3; 8 bases agree with TRBD1. Germline values: CDR1 SGHRS, CDR2 YFSETQ. This CDR3 is built from 15 residues. With 0 bases clipped from V and 2 bases from J, the junction kept 2 bases outside the gene matches. CDR3 in amino acids: CASSLGTGNTDTQYF. CDR3 bases: TGCGCCAGCAGCTTGGGGACAGGGAACACAGATACGCAGTATTTT.

J is TRBJ2-5 and V is TRBV6-1; D perhaps matches TRBD1 (6 bases). The CDR3 extends over 15 amino acids. V was trimmed by 2 bases and J by 3 bases, leaving 13 bases between them. CDR1 and CDR2 (germline): MNHNS, SASEGT. The DNA for the CDR3 is TGTGCCAGCAGTGAATCTGAGGGGGTCGAAGAGACCCAGTACTTC. This translates into CASSESEGVEETQYF.

The J gene is TRBJ2-2, the V gene TRBV2; 10 bases map to TRBD2. Per the germline V gene, CDR1 is SNHLY and CDR2 is FYNNEI. The CDR3 is 18 residues long. The V and J ends lost 6 bases and 1 base, in that order; junction bases with no gene match: 11. The CDR3 sequence: CASRAGGPNVVNTGELFF. DNA for the CDR3: TGTGCCAGCAGAGCGGGAGGGCCAAATGTAGTGAACACCGGGGAGCTGTTTTTT.

V gene TRBV9 combines with J gene TRBJ2-7; either TRBD1 or TRBD2 may supply D (5 bases each). This CDR3 has 15 residues. The V end was cut by 0 bases, the J end by 2 bases, with 12 bases between. Germline CDR1 and CDR2: SGDLS and YYNGEE. The CDR3 DNA reads TGTGCCAGCAGCGTAGGTTGGGACCGAGCCTACGAGCAGTACTTC. It is translated as CASSVGWDRAYEQYF. Filled out from reference TRBV9 and TRBJ2-7, the complete variable domain reads DSGVTQTPKHLITATGQRVTLRCSPRSGDLSVYWYQQSLDQGLQFLIQYYNGEERAKGNILERFSAQQFPDLHSELNLSSLELGDSALYFCASSVGWDRAYEQYFGPGTRLTVT.

V is TRBV6-5 and J is TRBJ2-7, with 9 positions matching TRBD1. The CDR3 is 15 amino acids. V trimming: 2 bases; J trimming: 4 bases; junction bases outside the gene matches: 6. CDR1 and CDR2 (germline): MNHEY, SVGAGI. The CDR3 DNA reads TGTGCCAGCAGTTACAGACTAGGACAGGGGTACGAGCAGTACTTC. It translates to CASSYRLGQGYEQYF.

The chain carries TRBV2 and TRBJ2-5; D gene ambiguous. Germline assignment: CDR1 SNHLY and CDR2 FYNNEI. The CDR3 covers 15 residues. V was shortened by 7 bases and J by 2 bases, with 17 bases between the two germline ends. CDR3 bases: TGTGCCAGCAAAGGCTTCGTGGGCAGACAAGAGACCCAGTACTTC. It yields the protein CASKGFVGRQETQYF.

The V and J genes are TRBV28 and TRBJ2-4; TRBD2 matches 7 bases. The CDR3 has 16 residues. Germline lookup yields CDR1 MDHEN and CDR2 SYDVKM. The ends lost 2 bases at V and 0 bases at J; junction bases unmatched: 4. CDR3 region: CASSLPGGVAKNIQYF. In nucleotides, the CDR3 is TGTGCCAGCAGTTTACCTGGGGGGGTAGCCAAAAACATTCAGTACTTC. Variable domain in full (rest from reference TRBV28 and TRBJ2-4): DVKVTQSSRYLVKRTGEKVFLECVQDMDHENMFWYRQDPGLGLRLIYFSYDVKMKEKGDIPEGYSVSREKKERFSLILESASTNQTSMYLCASSLPGGVAKNIQYFGAGTRLSVL.

This clone was seen more than once but under ten times. The chain joins TRBV5-1 to TRBJ2-2; D is possibly TRBD2 (7 bases). This CDR3 contains 16 residues. V gave up 3 bases and J gave up 0 bases, with 12 bases separating them. CDR1 and CDR2 (germline): SGHRS, YFSETQ. CDR3 in DNA: TGCGCCAGCAGCTCCGGAGGGGGGGCGAACACCGGGGAGCTGTTTTTT. Amino acid sequence: CASSSGGGANTGELFF.

Here the CDR3 reads CAISEWGRGYTF. In DNA, the CDR3 is TGTGCCATCAGTGAGTGGGGCCGTGGCTACACCTTC. The chain is built from TRBV10-3 and TRBJ1-2, with D tentatively TRBD1 (5 bases). Trimming stripped 1 base from V and 7 bases from J, with 7 bases between. The CDR3 runs to 12 residues. The germline CDR1 and CDR2 sequences are ENHRY and SYGVKD.

The V call is TRBV16, the J call TRBJ1-4; D may be TRBD1 (5 bases). Trimming shortened V by 2 bases and J by 5 bases, and 18 bases separated the two germline ends. This CDR3 is built from 17 residues. Germline V lookup: CDR1 KGHSY, CDR2 FQNENV. CDR3 residues: CASSQNRVGAKNEKLFF. CDR3 in DNA: TGTGCCAGCAGCCAAAATCGAGTCGGGGCCAAAAATGAAAAACTGTTTTTT.

The table lists this clone with a count of one. The rearrangement links TRBV14 to TRBJ2-7; 12 bases map to TRBD2. With V trimmed by 1 base and J by 4 bases, 5 bases remained unmatched. The CDR3 has 16 amino acids. Germline loops: CDR1 SGHDN, CDR2 FVKESK. The CDR3 DNA reads as TGTGCCAGCAGCCAAGGACGGACTAGCGGGATGTACGAGCAGTACTTC. It codes for CASSQGRTSGMYEQYF.

This clone was picked up one time. The CDR3 sequence: CASSSLQGGGQPQHF. CDR3 DNA: TGTGCCAGCAGTTCCCTCCAGGGAGGTGGTCAGCCCCAGCATTTT. V gene TRBV28 combines with J gene TRBJ1-5, with D possibly TRBD1 on 5 matching bases. This CDR3 has 15 amino acids. The V end lost 4 bases, the J end lost 6 bases, and 16 bases lay between the germline ends. In germline, CDR1 is MDHEN, CDR2 SYDVKM. The variable domain in full, with the rest retrieved from reference TRBV28 and TRBJ1-5, is DVKVTQSSRYLVKRTGEKVFLECVQDMDHENMFWYRQDPGLGLRLIYFSYDVKMKEKGDIPEGYSVSREKKERFSLILESASTNQTSMYLCASSSLQGGGQPQHFGDGTRLSIL.

V usage is TRBV9 and J usage is TRBJ2-3; D uncertain. The CDR3 is 12 residues long. V was cut by 0 bases and J by 6 bases, with 5 bases left in between. Germline loops: CDR1 SGDLS, CDR2 YYNGEE. The CDR3, as DNA: TGTGCCAGCAGCGTAGAAGGGGATACGCAGTATTTT. This gives the protein CASSVEGDTQYF.

The chain employs TRBV19 and TRBJ2-3; TRBD2 might be the D (5 bases). The CDR3 covers 14 residues. V lost 5 bases and J 1 base, leaving 10 bases between the germline ends. CDR1 and CDR2 (germline): LNHDA, SQIVND (reference sequence). This CDR3 reads CASSRVGGTDTQYF. CDR3 nucleotides: TGTGCCAGTAGTCGGGTCGGGGGCACAGATACGCAGTATTTT.

This chain uses TRBV19 with TRBJ2-5; D is ambiguous. Germline V gives CDR1 LNHDA, CDR2 SQIVND (reference sequence). CDR3 size: 15 residues. Trimming left V 7 bases short and J 5 bases short, with 20 bases between. The DNA for the CDR3 is TGTGCCAGTACCCCGTCCTCAACCGAGTGGGAGACCCAGTACTTC. Translation gives CASTPSSTEWETQYF.

The chain uses TRBV5-1 and TRBJ2-1, with 11 bases fitting TRBD2. J gave up 5 bases and V 3 bases, and 4 bases lay outside the gene matches. The germline CDR1 and CDR2 sequences are SGHRS and YFSETQ. The CDR3 extends over 15 amino acids. The CDR3 DNA reads as TGCGCCAGCAGCTGGGGACTAGCGGTTGACAATGAGCAGTTCTTC. Encoded protein: CASSWGLAVDNEQFF.

The chain uses TRBV5-4 and TRBJ2-7; 9 bases agree with TRBD2. The V and J ends lost 4 bases and 5 bases, in that order; junction bases with no gene match: 7. Germline CDR1 SGHNT, CDR2 YYREEE (reference sequence). This CDR3 is built from 14 residues. DNA of the CDR3: TGTGCCAGCAGCGACGGACTAGCGATCCACGAGCAGTACTTC. Protein product: CASSDGLAIHEQYF.

This chain links TRBV2 with TRBJ1-5; 8 bases align to TRBD1. Per germline, CDR1 SNHLY and CDR2 FYNNEI. The CDR3 loop spans 14 amino acids. The J segment lost 5 bases and the V segment lost 6 bases, leaving 6 bases of the junction unmatched. The CDR3 protein is CASRSDRGDQPQHF. Written as DNA, the CDR3 is TGTGCCAGCAGGTCTGACAGGGGAGATCAGCCCCAGCATTTT.

J is TRBJ1-6 and V is TRBV9; D is possibly TRBD1 (5 bases). This CDR3 contains 16 residues. V dropped 0 bases and J dropped 5 bases, with 12 bases sitting between them. Germline lookup yields CDR1 SGDLS and CDR2 YYNGEE. The CDR3 DNA is TGTGCCAGCAGCGTAGGGGGGTCGGGGAATAATTCACCCCTCCACTTT. This gives the protein CASSVGGSGNNSPLHF.